Reported below is one T cell receptor (beta chain). Its antigen is unknown. Trimming left V 2 bases short and J 5 bases short, with 11 bases between. This CDR3 has 14 amino acids. The germline V gene has CDR1 LGHNA and CDR2 YNFKEQ. TCRdb reprocessed the 5' RACE reads via MiXCR and lists one record per CDR3 protein. The table shows a few hundred thousand distinct CDR3 sequences, with over 8.5% occurring only once. The data originate from a study of identical twins. Study results and caveats: Beta clonotypes that were abundant in cord blood contained fewer insertions, a pattern absent from memory repertoires. Within monozygotic twins, out-of-frame TCR alpha sharing was underestimated by the models. It was cross-sectional statistical analysis, not following the same donors, that the conclusions relied on.

The sample was also reused in another study, on yellow fever vaccine responses in identical twins.

This TCR derives from a woman aged 18-29 years in good health. The chain is built from TRBV4-2 and TRBJ2-3, with a tentative D call TRBD2 (6 bases). Sequencing was carried out using PBMCs. The CDR3 coding sequence is TGTGCCAGCAGCCAAATCGGGAGCGGAGATACGCAGTATTTT. Protein product: CASSQIGSGDTQYF.